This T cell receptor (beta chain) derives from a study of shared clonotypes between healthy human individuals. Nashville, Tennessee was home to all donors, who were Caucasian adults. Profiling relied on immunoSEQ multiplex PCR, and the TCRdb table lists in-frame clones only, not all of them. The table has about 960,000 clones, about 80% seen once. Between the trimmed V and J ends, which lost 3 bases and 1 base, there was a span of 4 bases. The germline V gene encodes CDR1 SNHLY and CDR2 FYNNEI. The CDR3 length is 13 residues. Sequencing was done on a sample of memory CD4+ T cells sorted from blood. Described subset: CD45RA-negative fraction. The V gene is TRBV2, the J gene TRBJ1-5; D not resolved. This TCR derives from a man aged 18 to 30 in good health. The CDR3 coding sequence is TGTGCCAGCAGTGATTACAGCAATCAGCCCCAGCATTTT. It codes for CASSDYSNQPQHF.